These 14 T cell receptor beta chains were all obtained from the same sample, sequenced in a study of T cell responses to AZD1222 COVID-19 vaccine (dated by TCRdb to about 2021). This specimen's time point label, interpreted: baseline before first vaccination. Library creation used the immunoSEQ multiplex PCR assay. TCRdb re-hosts the immuneACCESS table, in-frame sequences only. Its copies lack some clones; in the studies checked, an unresolved V gene accounts for under half of them, and the cause for the rest is not known. The sample table shows roughly 100,000 clones, and roughly 82% are seen once. The top ten clones comprise approximately 5% of the sample. The specimen was peripheral blood, collected on day 0 of AZD1222 vaccination. These TCRs come from an adult in good health.

The V gene is TRBV30, the J gene TRBJ1-2; D remains ambiguous. Germline V gene lookup returns CDR1 GTSNPN and CDR2 SVGIG (reference sequence). This CDR3 has 12 amino acids. Trimming cost V 2 bases and J 5 bases, with 9 bases left between them. CDR3 sequence reads: CAWSSKGYGYTF. CDR3 coding DNA: TGTGCCTGGAGTTCGAAGGGATATGGCTACACCTTC.

The V call is TRBV18, the J call TRBJ2-1; D gene uncertain. The CDR3 covers 12 residues. Germline values: CDR1 KGHSH, CDR2 LQKENI. V was pared by 1 base and J by 7 bases, with 5 bases between. The chain's CDR3 is CASSPLENEQFF. Here the CDR3 DNA reads TGTGCCAGCTCACCACTAGAGAATGAGCAGTTCTTC.

The chain couples TRBV19 to TRBJ1-1, with TRBD1 as a possible D gene (6 bases). Per the germline V gene, CDR1 is LNHDA and CDR2 is SQIVND (reference sequence). The CDR3 contains 13 residues. V shed 7 bases and J shed 4 bases, with 13 bases lying between them. CDR3 in amino acids: CASTSHRVTEAFF. DNA for the CDR3: TGTGCCAGTACTTCTCACAGGGTCACTGAAGCTTTCTTT.

This clone was seen just once. The gene calls are TRBV5-1 and TRBJ1-3, with 8 bases that match TRBD1. Trimming removed 4 bases from V and 0 bases from J; junction bases left unmatched: 6. Germline V gene sequence: CDR1 SGHRS, CDR2 YFSETQ. This CDR3 has 16 residues. CDR3 in amino acids: CASSTDRAYSGNTIYF. CDR3 in DNA: TGCGCCAGCAGCACGGACAGGGCCTACTCTGGAAACACCATATATTTT.

CDR3: CASSQGTGKTYEQYF. CDR3 in DNA: TGTGCCAGCAGTCAAGGGACAGGGAAAACCTACGAGCAGTACTTC. The chain uses TRBV27 and TRBJ2-7, with 9 bases fitting TRBD1. This CDR3 region has 15 residues. CDR1 and CDR2 from the germline V gene are MNHEY and SMNVEV (reference sequence). V lost 5 bases, J lost 2 bases, and 7 bases stayed unmatched.

This clone is medium-sized. The chain combines TRBV12-3 or TRBV12-4 with TRBJ2-5; D unresolved. Between the trimmed V and J ends, which lost 2 bases and 5 bases, there was a span of 9 bases. The CDR3 runs to 13 residues. The CDR3 sequence is CASSLNLLETQYF. The CDR3, as DNA: TGTGCCAGCAGTTTAAATCTTTTGGAGACCCAGTACTTC.

The chain couples TRBV28 to TRBJ2-7; the D is unclear. The CDR3 spans 12 residues. Germline V gives CDR1 MDHEN, CDR2 SYDVKM. V shed 8 bases and J shed 2 bases, with 10 bases lying between them. The CDR3 spells CASLRFPYEQYF. For the CDR3, the DNA is TGTGCCAGCCTTAGGTTCCCCTACGAGCAGTACTTC. Based on the CDR3 plus reference TRBV28 and TRBJ2-7, the full variable domain is DVKVTQSSRYLVKRTGEKVFLECVQDMDHENMFWYRQDPGLGLRLIYFSYDVKMKEKGDIPEGYSVSREKKERFSLILESASTNQTSMYLCASLRFPYEQYFGPGTRLTVT.

Only one count was recorded for this clone. This chain connects TRBV14 to TRBJ1-1; no clear D. V was shortened by 1 base and J by 5 bases, with 8 bases between the two germline ends. CDR3 length: 13 residues. Germline V lookup: CDR1 SGHDN, CDR2 FVKESK. CDR3 region: CASSQVARTEAFF. The CDR3 coding sequence is TGTGCCAGCAGCCAAGTGGCCCGTACTGAAGCTTTCTTT.

The chain links TRBV3-1 (or the pseudogene TRBV3-2) to TRBJ1-6, with 8 bases fitting TRBD1. This CDR3 is 16 amino acids long. V shed 1 base, J shed 8 bases, and the junction held 7 bases outside the gene matches. Per germline, CDR1 LGHDT and CDR2 YNNKEL (reference sequence). The CDR3 is CASSQGAGGDYSPLHF. DNA for the CDR3: TGTGCCAGCAGCCAAGGTGCAGGGGGCGATTATTCACCCCTCCACTTT.

This clone was detected only once. The chain joins TRBV20-1 to TRBJ1-1; 8 nucleotides align to TRBD1. The junction had 13 bases not matched to a gene; V was cut back by 3 bases and J by 10 bases. Germline loops: CDR1 DFQATT, CDR2 SNEGSKA (reference sequence). This CDR3 has 14 residues. CDR3 nucleotide sequence: TGCAGTGCTAGTACTCCTGCGACAGGGGTCAGAGCTTTCTTT. This sequence encodes CSASTPATGVRAFF.

This clone was counted a few times. The V call is TRBV7-9, the J call TRBJ1-3, with D hard to call. CDR3 size: 15 residues. Germline CDR1 SEHNR, CDR2 FQNEAQ (reference sequence). The ends were cut back, 5 bases at V and 1 base at J, with 12 bases in the middle. CDR3 loop: CASSPGPASGNTIYF. In DNA form, the CDR3 reads TGTGCCAGCAGCCCCGGACCAGCATCTGGAAACACCATATATTTT.

This rearrangement joins TRBV7-2 to TRBJ2-7, with D hard to call. Germline lookup yields CDR1 SGHTA and CDR2 FQGNSA. The CDR3 is made up of 13 amino acids. V was clipped by 4 bases and J by 2 bases, with 9 bases between them. CDR3 residues: CASSSLYPYEQYF. In DNA, the CDR3 is TGTGCCAGCAGCTCACTATACCCCTACGAGCAGTACTTC.

The chain employs TRBV5-5 and TRBJ2-5; a weak D match, TRBD1 (5 bases). CDR1 and CDR2 from the germline V gene are SGHKS and YYEKEE (reference sequence). The CDR3 covers 13 residues. The V end lost 0 bases, the J end lost 12 bases, and 15 bases lay between the germline ends. The CDR3 is CASSLARGDPKYF. Here the CDR3 DNA reads TGTGCCAGCAGCTTGGCTAGGGGCGACCCTAAGTACTTC.

This clone was counted only a few times. J is TRBJ1-4 and V is TRBV6-2 or TRBV6-3, with TRBD1 matching over 7 bases. The CDR3 is made up of 15 amino acids. Trimming removed 4 bases from V and 7 bases from J; junction bases left unmatched: 9. Germline CDR1 is MNHEY and CDR2 is SVGEGT. Written as DNA, the CDR3 is TGTGCCAGCAGTTCCCCGGGGAGGGGGCGTGAAAAACTGTTTTTT. Protein sequence: CASSSPGRGREKLFF.